The next 25 T cell receptor beta chains were all read from a single sample in a study of blood T cells in healthy people across ages. For the second PCR, which ran for about 6 to 11 cycles, a sample-barcoded 5' primer and a J-beta primer mix were used. One entry per CDR3 protein results from TCRdb running MiXCR on the 5' RACE reads. The table lists 1.5 million to 2 million distinct CDR3 sequences, about 28% of them singletons. Sequenced sample: blood. These receptors were collected from a woman in her twenties or thirties in good health.

The chain combines TRBV5-6 with TRBJ2-3, with TRBD2 matching 7 bases. The CDR3 extends over 16 amino acids. Germline assignment: CDR1 SGHDT and CDR2 YYEEEE. The J segment lost 6 bases and the V segment lost 5 bases, leaving 15 bases of the junction unmatched. The CDR3 nucleotides read TGTGCCAGCAGTCGCTTAGGGCGGGAGATCGGTGATACGCAGTATTTT. Translation gives CASSRLGREIGDTQYF.

This clonotype was observed a handful of times. The chain links TRBV12-3 or TRBV12-4 to TRBJ1-1; no clear D gene. The CDR3 runs 11 residues. V lost 6 bases to trimming and J lost 2 bases, with 4 bases between them. The CDR3: CASRSNTEAFF. The CDR3 coding sequence is TGTGCCAGCAGAAGTAACACTGAAGCTTTCTTT.

This clonotype was detected a few times. The chain links TRBV11-2 to TRBJ2-7; D is possibly TRBD2 (6 bases). CDR1 SGHAT and CDR2 FQNNGV come from the germline V gene. The ends were cut back, 4 bases at V and 4 bases at J, with 17 bases in the middle. The CDR3 covers 15 residues. The CDR3 DNA follows: TGTGCCAGCAGCTCCTGCGGGAATCGGGAATACGAGCAGTACTTC. Translation gives CASSSCGNREYEQYF.

This chain uses TRBV7-2 with TRBJ2-2, with 8 bases lining up with TRBD2. V dropped 5 bases and J dropped 5; count of bases not matched to a gene: 10. CDR1 and CDR2 (germline): SGHTA, FQGNSA. The CDR3 has 16 residues. Here the CDR3 reads CASSPVAGIWTGELFF. In DNA form, the CDR3 reads TGTGCCAGCAGCCCGGTAGCGGGAATTTGGACCGGGGAGCTGTTTTTT.

The V and J genes are TRBV18 and TRBJ2-6; D unresolved. V was clipped by 2 bases and J by 4 bases, with 9 bases between them. Germline values: CDR1 KGHSH, CDR2 LQKENI. The CDR3 totals 15 residues. The CDR3 region has the DNA TGTGCCAGCTCACCAATCCTAACCGGGGCCAACGTCCTGACTTTC. Residues: CASSPILTGANVLTF.

CDR3: CASGFPETGDHGYTF. The DNA of the CDR3 is TGTGCCAGCGGCTTCCCTGAGACAGGGGACCATGGCTACACCTTC. The rearrangement uses TRBV6-5 and TRBJ1-2, with 8 nucleotides matching TRBD1. This CDR3 spans 15 amino acids. Trimming took 8 bases from V and 6 from J; bases not matched to a gene: 14. Germline-derived CDR1 and CDR2 are MNHEY and SVGAGI.

The chain couples TRBV28 to TRBJ1-2; TRBD1 matches 12 bases. V lost 6 bases to trimming and J lost 6 bases; unmatched junction nucleotides: 11. The CDR3 length is 16 residues. The germline V gene encodes CDR1 MDHEN and CDR2 SYDVKM. CDR3 bases: TGTGCCAGCAGCATCCCGGGACAGGGGGCGTTGGATGGCTACACCTTC. Encoded protein: CASSIPGQGALDGYTF.

This clonotype was observed a few times. The chain carries TRBV20-1 and TRBJ2-7; tentatively, D is TRBD1 (5 bases). V lost 1 base to trimming and J lost 5 bases, with 18 bases between them. The CDR3 loop spans 15 amino acids. From germline, CDR1 is DFQATT and CDR2 SNEGSKA (reference sequence). Written as DNA, the CDR3 is TGCAGTGCTAGAGTTCCAAGAGCAGGGTCCGACGAGCAGTACTTC. Translated, it gives CSARVPRAGSDEQYF.

This clonotype was seen a handful of times. The V and J genes are TRBV7-2 and TRBJ2-7; 12 bases map to TRBD1. V lost 5 bases to trimming and J lost 5 bases; unmatched junction nucleotides: 7. Germline CDR1 reads SGHTA; CDR2 reads FQGNSA. The CDR3 consists of 15 residues. CDR3 nucleotides: TGTGCCAGCAGCCATACCGGGACAGGGGGCAACGAGCAGTACTTC. Its translation is CASSHTGTGGNEQYF.

In its sample, this clonotype was seen many times. The gene calls are TRBV20-1 and TRBJ2-5; D may be TRBD2 (5 bases). This CDR3 has 14 amino acids. CDR1 DFQATT and CDR2 SNEGSKA come from the germline V gene (reference sequence). Trimming pared 4 bases from V and 5 bases from J, leaving 17 bases between. CDR3 in DNA: TGCAGTGCTAAGCCAGGAGGACCGAGGGAGACCCAGTACTTC. Translation gives CSAKPGGPRETQYF.

Only a few counts were recorded for this clonotype. V and J are TRBV18 and TRBJ2-1; D gene uncertain. Germline V gene lookup returns CDR1 KGHSH and CDR2 LQKENI. The CDR3 is 16 residues long. Trimming shortened V by 1 base and J by 1 base, and 11 bases separated the two germline ends. The CDR3 here is CASSPQSDPSYNEQFF. The DNA for the CDR3 is TGTGCCAGCTCACCACAAAGCGATCCGTCCTACAATGAGCAGTTCTTC.

This clonotype was seen a few times. The chain joins TRBV5-1 to TRBJ2-7; TRBD2 aligns across 8 bases. The CDR3 spans 14 residues. After removal of 4 bases from V and 6 bases from J, the junction contained 9 bases not matched to a gene. CDR1 is SGHRS, CDR2 YFSETQ, per germline. The CDR3, as DNA: TGCGCCAGCAGCCCCGGGGGCGGGGGGCTCGAGCAGTACTTC. Protein: CASSPGGGGLEQYF. Combining the CDR3 with reference TRBV5-1 and TRBJ2-7 gives the whole variable domain KAGVTQTPRYLIKTRGQQVTLSCSPISGHRSVSWYQQTPGQGLQFLFEYFSETQRNKGNFPGRFSGRQFSNSRSEMNVSTLELGDSALYLCASSPGGGGLEQYFGPGTRLTVT.

This clonotype was found many times. The gene calls are TRBV20-1 and TRBJ2-5, with 15 bases that match TRBD2. V was clipped by 5 bases and J by 5 bases; unmatched bases: 6. Germline V gene lookup returns CDR1 DFQATT and CDR2 SNEGSKA (reference sequence). The CDR3 runs 15 residues. CDR3 sequence reads: CSALRTSGGGETQYF. The CDR3 nucleotides read TGCAGTGCTCTTAGGACTAGCGGGGGGGGGGAGACCCAGTACTTC.

This clonotype was counted many times. V is TRBV7-3 and J is TRBJ2-1; D perhaps matches TRBD2 (6 bases). V was pared by 0 bases and J by 8 bases, with 14 bases between. This CDR3 has 15 amino acids. Per the germline V gene, CDR1 is SGHTA and CDR2 is FQGTGA. CDR3 in amino acids: CASSLTRDSHDEQFF. As DNA, the CDR3 is TGTGCCAGCAGCTTAACTCGGGACTCCCACGATGAGCAGTTCTTC.

Only one count was recorded for this clonotype. One base away lies a much larger clone, so this may be a sequencing read error. The gene calls are TRBV24-1 and TRBJ2-1, with TRBD1 matching 9 bases. Germline values: CDR1 KGHDR, CDR2 SFDVKD. The CDR3 spans 17 residues. The CDR3, as DNA: TGTGCCGCCAGTGATGCGGGACAGGGAAGCTCCTACAATGAGCAGTTCTTC. Translated, it gives CAASDAGQGSSYNEQFF.

Regarding this clonotype: At one end, the junction sequence differs from germline, possibly due to a read error. The genes are TRBV6-1 and TRBJ2-1, with 9 positions matching TRBD2. CDR3 length: 16 residues. Looked up from germline, CDR1 is MNHNS and CDR2 is SASEGT. The CDR3 DNA is TGTGCCTGCAGTGAAGGGAGGGTAGCGGGAGCAAATGAGCAGTTCTTC. Translation gives CACSEGRVAGANEQFF.

The rearrangement joins TRBV27 to TRBJ1-1; D is unresolved. This CDR3 is 15 amino acids long. Trimming took off 7 bases at V and 4 bases at J, with 19 bases between the two ends. Germline values: CDR1 MNHEY, CDR2 SMNVEV (reference sequence). DNA for the CDR3: TGTGCCAGCATCCCTGAGCGGACTGGGTTCACTGAAGCTTTCTTT. Translating gives CASIPERTGFTEAFF.

V usage is TRBV30 and J usage is TRBJ2-3; 8 bases fit TRBD2. Germline loops: CDR1 GTSNPN, CDR2 SVGIG (reference sequence). J gave up 3 bases and V 3 bases, and 14 bases lay outside the gene matches. The CDR3 length is 17 residues. CDR3 nucleotide sequence: TGTGCCTGGAGGGGGCGGGGGGCCGAATTTCGTACAGATACGCAGTATTTT. Protein: CAWRGRGAEFRTDTQYF.

This clonotype was counted a few times. One end of the junction does not line up with germline, which may come from a read error. The chain has TRBV7-2 and TRBJ2-7; tentative D call: TRBD1 (5 bases). This CDR3 has 19 residues. Germline V gene lookup returns CDR1 SGHTA and CDR2 FQGNSA. In nucleotides, the CDR3 is TGTGCCAGCAGCTTAGGTGGCAGGGCTGCCAACGCTGTCCTCTACAAGCAGTACTTC. Translating gives CASSLGGRAANAVLYKQYF.

Concerning this clonotype: One junction end disagrees with the germline gene, perhaps due to a read error. The V and J genes are TRBV7-6 and TRBJ2-3; D unclear. Germline-derived CDR1 and CDR2 are SGHVS and FNYEAQ. This CDR3 is built from 14 residues. The CDR3 sequence is CASSLPGTRDTQYF. CDR3 nucleotides: TGTGCTAGCAGCTTACCGGGCACCCGGGATACGCAGTATTTT.

This clonotype has a handful of counts. The chain combines TRBV18 with TRBJ2-5, with a weak D call TRBD2 (6 bases). Trimming removed 0 bases from V and 5 bases from J, with 19 bases in between. The CDR3 is 17 amino acids. Per germline, CDR1 KGHSH and CDR2 LQKENI. The CDR3 protein is CASSPPFSVRDRETQYF. The DNA for the CDR3 is TGTGCCAGCTCACCACCGTTTTCAGTGCGGGATCGGGAGACCCAGTACTTC.

On this clonotype itself: It may be a read error: a sequence one base away is much more abundant. The chain carries TRBV29-1 and TRBJ2-7, with a weak D call TRBD1 (6 bases). Trimming took off 4 bases at V and 3 bases at J, with 19 bases between the two ends. The CDR3 consists of 15 residues. Germline CDR1 and CDR2: SQVTM and ANQGSEA. The CDR3 here is CSVGRAGVGLYEQYF. The CDR3 DNA is TGCAGCGTTGGCCGGGCAGGGGTCGGACTCTACGAGCAGTACTTC.

The sample holds many counts of this clonotype. The chain uses TRBV10-3 and TRBJ2-7; 8 bases agree with TRBD1. The V segment lost 5 bases and the J segment 7 bases; nucleotides outside the gene matches: 10. Germline V gives CDR1 ENHRY, CDR2 SYGVKD. This CDR3 has 14 residues. The CDR3, as DNA: TGTGCCATCAGTTTCCGGGACAGGATTTGGGAGCAGTACTTC. This gives the protein CAISFRDRIWEQYF.

This chain links TRBV5-1 with TRBJ2-3; 8 positions agree with TRBD2. V shed 0 bases, J shed 2 bases, and the junction held 5 bases outside the gene matches. There are 16 residues in the CDR3. Per the germline V gene, CDR1 is SGHRS and CDR2 is YFSETQ. As DNA, the CDR3 is TGCGCCAGCAGCTTGGTAGTAGCGGGGACCACAGATACGCAGTATTTT. Its translation: CASSLVVAGTTDTQYF.

This clonotype was observed a handful of times. The chain combines TRBV20-1 with TRBJ1-5, with D perhaps matching TRBD1 (5 bases). This CDR3 comprises 15 residues. V shed 2 bases and J shed 4 bases, with 15 bases lying between them. The germline CDR1 and CDR2 sequences are DFQATT and SNEGSKA (reference sequence). The CDR3 DNA sequence: TGCAGTGCTAGATTGGGGGGGGGAGGAAATCAGCCCCAGCATTTT. This codes for CSARLGGGGNQPQHF.